The 14 T cell receptor beta chains below were found in one sample sequenced in a study of CD8+ T cells in alopecia areata. The treatment was: oral pan-JAK inhibitor, 5-10 mg twice daily. In each case, RNA was isolated and then reverse transcribed into cDNA as the sequencing template. Generated by immunoSEQ multiplex PCR, the TCRdb table keeps only in-frame clones and is missing some. The repertoire has 190,000 or so clones, around 60% of them found once; the top ten carry roughly 12%. Source: CD8+ T cells sorted from blood, taken at week 24, from a patient treated with tofacitinib. The receptors derive from a human donor with alopecia areata.

This clone is a singleton in its sample. The rearrangement links TRBV25-1 to TRBJ1-5, with D maybe TRBD1 (5 bases). Trimming took 2 bases from V and 5 from J, leaving 7 bases between them. The germline V gene has CDR1 MGHDK and CDR2 SYGVNS. The CDR3 spans 13 residues. The CDR3 region is CASSEQGHQPQHF. In DNA form, the CDR3 reads TGTGCCAGCAGTGAACAGGGCCATCAGCCCCAGCATTTT.

This chain joins TRBV5-1 and TRBJ2-7; D call uncertain. CDR3 length: 16 amino acids. V lost 2 bases and J lost 5, with 20 bases in between. The germline V gene encodes CDR1 SGHRS and CDR2 YFSETQ. The CDR3 reads CASSFPREDGRDEQYF. In DNA, the CDR3 is TGCGCCAGCAGCTTCCCCCGTGAGGACGGGCGAGACGAGCAGTACTTC.

This clone is a singleton in its sample. This chain joins TRBV6-6 and TRBJ2-7, with a weak D call TRBD1 (5 bases). CDR3 length: 13 residues. Trimming took 7 bases from V and 3 from J, leaving 13 bases between them. Germline V lookup: CDR1 MNHNY, CDR2 SVGAGI (reference sequence). For the CDR3, the DNA is TGTGCCAGCATGGCAGGGATTCTCTACGAGCAGTACTTC. This gives the protein CASMAGILYEQYF.

The rearrangement joins TRBV15 to TRBJ2-5; D is undetermined. Germline V gene data show CDR1 as LNHNV and CDR2 as YYDKDF (reference sequence). This CDR3 is 14 amino acids long. V was cut by 5 bases and J by 0 bases, with 10 bases left in between. In nucleotides, the CDR3 is TGTGCCACCAGCTCGCGTGGCGACCAAGAGACCCAGTACTTC. Its protein is CATSSRGDQETQYF.

The sample holds a few counts of this clone. The chain links TRBV30 to TRBJ2-3; maybe TRBD2 (5 bases). CDR1 and CDR2 (germline): GTSNPN, SVGIG (reference sequence). The CDR3 loop spans 13 amino acids. Trimming left V 6 bases short and J 0 bases short, with 10 bases between. The CDR3 loop is CACERSSTDTQYF. The CDR3 nucleotides read TGTGCCTGTGAGCGGTCTAGCACAGATACGCAGTATTTT.

The genes are TRBV5-6 and TRBJ2-5, with 10 bases lining up with TRBD2. Germline V gene lookup returns CDR1 SGHDT and CDR2 YYEEEE. The V segment lost 5 bases and the J segment 3 bases; nucleotides outside the gene matches: 4. CDR3 length equals 14 residues. CDR3 sequence reads: CASRTGTSEETQYF. Written as DNA, the CDR3 is TGTGCCAGCAGAACCGGGACTAGCGAAGAGACCCAGTACTTC.

This clone was counted a few times. The rearrangement uses TRBV2 and TRBJ2-1; D could derive from TRBD1 or TRBD2 (5 bases each). V dropped 5 bases and J dropped 7 bases, with 15 bases sitting between them. The CDR3 runs 14 residues. The germline gives CDR1 SNHLY, CDR2 FYNNEI. Written as DNA, the CDR3 is TGTGCCAGCAGTCCCGGGGCTGAGTGGAATGAGCAGTTCTTC. This gives the protein CASSPGAEWNEQFF.

This clone was counted a few times. The J gene is TRBJ2-7, the V gene TRBV4-2, with D unclear. The V end was cut by 0 bases, the J end by 0 bases, with 9 bases between. This CDR3 is built from 15 residues. Looked up from germline, CDR1 is LGHNA and CDR2 is YNFKEQ. The CDR3: CASSQDRPASYEQYF. The CDR3 DNA is TGTGCCAGCAGCCAAGATAGGCCAGCCTCCTACGAGCAGTACTTC.

In DNA form, the CDR3 reads TGTGCCAGCAGCTTAGGGGGGAGGGGGCCTGTGGATACGCAGTATTTT. It encodes CASSLGGRGPVDTQYF. This chain links TRBV11-2 with TRBJ2-3; possibly TRBD1 or TRBD2 for D (7 bases each). The CDR3 extends over 16 amino acids. Deletions cut 1 base from V and 6 bases from J, with 17 bases between. The germline V gene encodes CDR1 SGHAT and CDR2 FQNNGV.

This clone was counted a few times. The V and J genes are TRBV4-1 and TRBJ2-5; D unresolved. Germline assignment: CDR1 MGHRA and CDR2 YSYEKL. Trimming removed 0 bases from V and 5 bases from J, with 10 bases in between. This CDR3 has 14 amino acids. The CDR3 DNA is TGCGCCAGCAGCCAAGAAGGCAGACGTGAGACCCAGTACTTC. This encodes CASSQEGRRETQYF.

The V gene is TRBV2, the J gene TRBJ2-1; TRBD2 matches at 9 bases. Trimming at V came to 11 bases and at J to 6 bases, leaving 8 bases not matched to a gene. The CDR3 contains 13 residues. Germline values: CDR1 SNHLY, CDR2 FYNNEI. The CDR3, as DNA: TGTGCCGGAAATGGCGGGGGGGCCAATGAGCAGTTCTTC. It codes for CAGNGGGANEQFF.

CDR3 in DNA: TGTGCCAGCAGCTTAGGACAGGGGAACTATGGCTACACCTTC. It yields the protein CASSLGQGNYGYTF. This rearrangement joins TRBV7-3 to TRBJ1-2; 9 nucleotides match TRBD1. Germline trimming cut 2 bases from V and 2 bases from J; bases unmatched to any gene: 0. This CDR3 region has 14 residues. The germline V gene has CDR1 SGHTA and CDR2 FQGTGA. Using reference TRBV7-3 and TRBJ1-2 for the parts outside the CDR3, the full variable domain is GAGVSQTPSNKVTEKGKYVELRCDPISGHTALYWYRQSLGQGPEFLIYFQGTGAADDSGLPNDRFFAVRPEGSVSTLKIQRTERGDSAVYLCASSLGQGNYGYTFGSGTRLTVV.

V is TRBV19 and J is TRBJ1-5; unclear D gene. V gave up 7 bases and J gave up 0 bases, with 28 bases separating them. The V gene's germline CDR1 is LNHDA and CDR2 SQIVND (reference sequence). The CDR3 contains 20 residues. The CDR3 is CASNPRGGRPRPISNQPQHF. The CDR3 DNA follows: TGTGCCAGTAACCCGCGGGGAGGCCGGCCAAGACCGATTAGCAATCAGCCCCAGCATTTT.

The chain uses TRBV13 and TRBJ1-1; D is unresolved. The ends were cut back, 5 bases at V and 4 bases at J, with 17 bases in the middle. CDR1 PRHDT and CDR2 FYEKMQ come from the germline V gene (reference sequence). This CDR3 spans 15 amino acids. CDR3 nucleotides: TGTGCCAGCAGCCCGAATCTAGGGTACGGCACTGAAGCTTTCTTT. It codes for CASSPNLGYGTEAFF.